The rows below give T cell receptor beta chains drawn from one sample of a study of cytomegalovirus exposure and HLA in healthy donors. Sequencing used immunoSEQ multiplex PCR; TCRdb keeps in-frame clones, though not all of them. In the table there are about 140,000 clones, 78% of which are singletons. The sequencing sample was made of PBMCs. The receptor set was obtained from a woman in her late teens or twenties in good health and CMV-seropositive. The CDR3 runs from the conserved cysteine through the conserved F or W. The D gene is left open where the match is weak. Clone size appears in some rows only: once, few, many, or a class for an expanded clone.

v_call: TRBV20-1; clone_size: -; cdr3_length: 11; d_call: -; cdr3_aa: CSARLVETQYF
v_call: TRBV2; clone_size: -; cdr3_length: 13; d_call: -; cdr3_aa: CATGGRRDTEAFF
v_call: TRBV5-1; clone_size: once; cdr3_length: 15; d_call: TRBD1; cdr3_aa: CASSPRTGSNYGYTF
v_call: TRBV29-1; clone_size: -; cdr3_length: 13; d_call: -; cdr3_aa: CSLGEGVYNEQFF
v_call: TRBV15; clone_size: -; cdr3_length: 14; d_call: TRBD1; cdr3_aa: CATSERGRRTEAFF
v_call: TRBV5-1; clone_size: -; cdr3_length: 16; d_call: TRBD1; cdr3_aa: CASSNTISGTAGELFF
v_call: TRBV6-1; clone_size: -; cdr3_length: 13; d_call: -; cdr3_aa: CASSKGGSTEAFF
v_call: TRBV7-9; clone_size: -; cdr3_length: 17; d_call: -; cdr3_aa: CASSLSVGARTDEKLFF
v_call: TRBV10-1; clone_size: -; cdr3_length: 11; d_call: -; cdr3_aa: CASSDGNEQFF
v_call: TRBV19; clone_size: -; cdr3_length: 11; d_call: -; cdr3_aa: CASKSGVEQYF
v_call: TRBV2; clone_size: -; cdr3_length: 13; d_call: TRBD1; cdr3_aa: CASSLDRVDGYTF
v_call: TRBV27; clone_size: -; cdr3_length: 14; d_call: -; cdr3_aa: CASSLGGGNQPQHF
v_call: TRBV10-3; clone_size: -; cdr3_length: 15; d_call: TRBD1; cdr3_aa: CAISEYGTGSYGYTF
v_call: TRBV6-6; clone_size: -; cdr3_length: 14; d_call: -; cdr3_aa: CASSYLGGTDTQYF
v_call: TRBV29-1; clone_size: -; cdr3_length: 13; d_call: -; cdr3_aa: CSVVSRSSYEQYF
v_call: TRBV5-6; clone_size: once; cdr3_length: 13; d_call: -; cdr3_aa: CASSYLRVYEQYF
v_call: TRBV9; clone_size: -; cdr3_length: 14; d_call: TRBD1; cdr3_aa: CASSGTGGNYGYTF
v_call: TRBV18; clone_size: -; cdr3_length: 14; d_call: TRBD1; cdr3_aa: CASRRGSGNTEAFF
v_call: TRBV6-6; clone_size: -; cdr3_length: 14; d_call: -; cdr3_aa: CASSKGDETGELFF
v_call: TRBV9; clone_size: few; cdr3_length: 15; d_call: TRBD2; cdr3_aa: CASSVGSGTYNEQFF
v_call: TRBV15; clone_size: once; cdr3_length: 15; d_call: TRBD2; cdr3_aa: CATKSGGARDGELFF
v_call: TRBV7-7; clone_size: -; cdr3_length: 16; d_call: TRBD2; cdr3_aa: CASSTRTSGGMETQYF
v_call: TRBV15; clone_size: -; cdr3_length: 17; d_call: TRBD2; cdr3_aa: CATSAPGGGSSYNEQFF
v_call: TRBV7-6; clone_size: -; cdr3_length: 13; d_call: -; cdr3_aa: CASSSSGQSEAFF
v_call: TRBV6-5; clone_size: -; cdr3_length: 16; d_call: TRBD1; cdr3_aa: CASSYSRTGNNSPLHF
v_call: TRBV28; clone_size: -; cdr3_length: 15; d_call: -; cdr3_aa: CASSGGLGYNSPLHF
v_call: TRBV18; clone_size: once; cdr3_length: 14; d_call: TRBD1; cdr3_aa: CASSQGDRDYEQYF
v_call: TRBV6-1; clone_size: once; cdr3_length: 13; d_call: TRBD1; cdr3_aa: CASSLGQNYGYTF
v_call: TRBV5-6; clone_size: few; cdr3_length: 14; d_call: -; cdr3_aa: CASSLRPIRNEQFF
v_call: TRBV6-5; clone_size: -; cdr3_length: 16; d_call: TRBD1; cdr3_aa: CASSYSKGTGGDEAFF
v_call: TRBV28; clone_size: -; cdr3_length: 11; d_call: -; cdr3_aa: CATSRADTQYF
v_call: TRBV7-2; clone_size: -; cdr3_length: 14; d_call: -; cdr3_aa: CASSLVGQGYEQYF